Reported below is one TCR beta chain. The CDR3 is 13 amino acids. Germline CDR1 GTSNPN, CDR2 SVGIG (reference sequence). V was shortened by 1 base and J by 6 bases, with 13 bases between the two germline ends. The sample belongs to a study of chemoradiotherapy in HPV16-positive cancers. Clones were sequenced by immunoSEQ multiplex PCR, and TCRdb holds only the in-frame ones, with some missing. This sample has about 5,400 clones, with around nine tenths found just once. The source material was blood, sampled from a patient who underwent chemoradiotherapy. This sequence originates from a human donor with HPV-associated anogenital cancer. This chain joins TRBV30 and TRBJ2-7, with D hard to call. CDR3 protein: CAWSAQHASEQYF. The CDR3 nucleotides read TGTGCCTGGAGTGCCCAACACGCTAGCGAGCAGTACTTC.